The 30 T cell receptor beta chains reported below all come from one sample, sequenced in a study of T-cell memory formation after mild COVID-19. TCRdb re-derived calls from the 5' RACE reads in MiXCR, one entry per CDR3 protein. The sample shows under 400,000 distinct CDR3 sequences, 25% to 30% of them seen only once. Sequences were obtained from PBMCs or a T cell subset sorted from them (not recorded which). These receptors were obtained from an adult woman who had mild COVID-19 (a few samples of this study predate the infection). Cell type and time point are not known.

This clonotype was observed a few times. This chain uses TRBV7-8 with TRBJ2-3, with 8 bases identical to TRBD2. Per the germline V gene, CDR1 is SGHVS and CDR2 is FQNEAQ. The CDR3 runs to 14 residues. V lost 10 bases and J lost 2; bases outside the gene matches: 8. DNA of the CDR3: TGTGCCACCATTAGCGGGGCTTACACAGATACGCAGTATTTT. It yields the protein CATISGAYTDTQYF. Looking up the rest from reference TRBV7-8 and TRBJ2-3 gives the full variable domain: GAGVSQSPRYKVAKRGQDVALRCDPISGHVSLFWYQQALGQGPEFLTYFQNEAQLDKSGLPSDRFFAERPEGSVSTLKIQRTQQEDSAVYLCATISGAYTDTQYFGPGTRLTVL.

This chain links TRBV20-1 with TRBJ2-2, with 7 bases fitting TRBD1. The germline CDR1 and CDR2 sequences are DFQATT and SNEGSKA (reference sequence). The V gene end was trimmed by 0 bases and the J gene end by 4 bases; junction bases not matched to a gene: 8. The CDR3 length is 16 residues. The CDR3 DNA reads TGCAGTGCTAGAGATCTTGTGACAGGGACCACCGGGGAGCTGTTTTTT. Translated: CSARDLVTGTTGELFF.

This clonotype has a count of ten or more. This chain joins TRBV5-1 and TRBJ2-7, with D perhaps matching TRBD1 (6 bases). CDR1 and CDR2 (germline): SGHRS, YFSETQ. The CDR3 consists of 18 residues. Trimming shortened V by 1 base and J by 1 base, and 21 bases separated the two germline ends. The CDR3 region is CASSLSSSGQRSSYEQYF. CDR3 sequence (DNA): TGCGCCAGCAGCTTGTCTTCGAGTGGACAGCGAAGTTCCTACGAGCAGTACTTC.

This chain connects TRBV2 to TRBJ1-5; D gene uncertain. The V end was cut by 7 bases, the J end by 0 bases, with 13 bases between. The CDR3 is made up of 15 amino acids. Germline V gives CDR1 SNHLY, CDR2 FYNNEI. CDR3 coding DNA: TGTGCCAGCACTCCACAAAAACTTAGCAATCAGCCCCAGCATTTT. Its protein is CASTPQKLSNQPQHF.

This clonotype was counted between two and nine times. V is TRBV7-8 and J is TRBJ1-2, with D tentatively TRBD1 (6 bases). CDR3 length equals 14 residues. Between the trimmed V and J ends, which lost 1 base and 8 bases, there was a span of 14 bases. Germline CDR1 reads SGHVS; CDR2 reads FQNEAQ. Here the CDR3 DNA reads TGTGCCAGCAGCTTAGGGTGGGGGCAACGAGGCTACACCTTC. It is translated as CASSLGWGQRGYTF.

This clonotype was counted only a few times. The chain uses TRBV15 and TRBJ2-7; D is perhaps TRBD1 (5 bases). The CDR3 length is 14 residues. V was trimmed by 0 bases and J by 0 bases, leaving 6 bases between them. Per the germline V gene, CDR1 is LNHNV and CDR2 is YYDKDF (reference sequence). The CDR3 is CATSREQGSYEQYF. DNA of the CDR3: TGTGCCACCAGCAGAGAGCAGGGCTCCTACGAGCAGTACTTC.

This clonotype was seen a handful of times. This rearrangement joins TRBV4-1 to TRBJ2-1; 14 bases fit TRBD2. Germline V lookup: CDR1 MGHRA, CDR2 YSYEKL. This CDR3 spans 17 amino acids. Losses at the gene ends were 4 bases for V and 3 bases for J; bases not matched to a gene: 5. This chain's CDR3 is CASSRGLAGVDYNEQFF. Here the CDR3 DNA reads TGCGCCAGCAGCCGGGGACTAGCGGGGGTTGACTACAATGAGCAGTTCTTC.

Here the CDR3 reads CASRSRSGISSYNEQFF. As DNA, the CDR3 is TGTGCCAGCAGATCTCGTAGCGGGATCAGCTCCTACAATGAGCAGTTCTTC. The V gene is TRBV11-2, the J gene TRBJ2-1, with 8 bases that match TRBD2. This CDR3 region has 17 residues. The ends lost 6 bases at V and 0 bases at J; junction bases unmatched: 10. CDR1 is SGHAT and CDR2 is FQNNGV in the germline V gene.

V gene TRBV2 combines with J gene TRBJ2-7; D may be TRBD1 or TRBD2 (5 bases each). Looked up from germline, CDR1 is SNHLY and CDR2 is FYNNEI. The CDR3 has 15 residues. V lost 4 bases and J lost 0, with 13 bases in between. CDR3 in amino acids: CASSGDDPSSYEQYF. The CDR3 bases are TGTGCCAGCAGTGGGGACGACCCTAGCTCCTACGAGCAGTACTTC. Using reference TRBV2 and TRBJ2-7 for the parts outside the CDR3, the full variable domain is EPEVTQTPSHQVTQMGQEVILRCVPISNHLYFYWYRQILGQKVEFLVSFYNNEISEKSEIFDDQFSVERPDGSNFTLKIRSTKLEDSAMYFCASSGDDPSSYEQYFGPGTRLTVT.

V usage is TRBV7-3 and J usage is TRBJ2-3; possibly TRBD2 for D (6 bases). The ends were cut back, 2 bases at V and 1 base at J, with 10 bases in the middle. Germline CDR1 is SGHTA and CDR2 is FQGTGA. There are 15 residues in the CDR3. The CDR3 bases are TGTGCCAGCAGCTTAGGGCGGGGCCGCACAGATACGCAGTATTTT. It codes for CASSLGRGRTDTQYF.

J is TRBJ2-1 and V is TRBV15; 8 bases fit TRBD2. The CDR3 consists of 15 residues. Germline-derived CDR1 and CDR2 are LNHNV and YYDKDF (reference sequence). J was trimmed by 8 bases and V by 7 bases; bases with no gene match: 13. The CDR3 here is CATTSGGRGEHEQFF. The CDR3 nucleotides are TGTGCCACCACGTCGGGGGGGCGCGGAGAACATGAGCAGTTCTTC.

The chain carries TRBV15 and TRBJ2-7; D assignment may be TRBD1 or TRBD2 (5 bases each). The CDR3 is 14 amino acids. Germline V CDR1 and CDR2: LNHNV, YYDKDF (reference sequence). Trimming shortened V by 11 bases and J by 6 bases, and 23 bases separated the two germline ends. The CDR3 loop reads CAAGPGPSLREQYF. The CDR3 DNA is TGTGCCGCCGGCCCGGGACCATCTCTCCGCGAGCAGTACTTC.

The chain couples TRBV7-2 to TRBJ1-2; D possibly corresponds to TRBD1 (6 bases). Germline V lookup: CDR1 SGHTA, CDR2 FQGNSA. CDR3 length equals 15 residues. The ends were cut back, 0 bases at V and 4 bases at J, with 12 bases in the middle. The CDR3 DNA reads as TGTGCCAGCAGCTTAGCGTCGACAGGCCTCTATGGCTACACCTTC. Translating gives CASSLASTGLYGYTF. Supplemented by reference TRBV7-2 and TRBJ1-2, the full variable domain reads GAGVSQSPSNKVTEKGKDVELRCDPISGHTALYWYRQSLGQGLEFLIYFQGNSAPDKSGLPSDRFSAERTGGSVSTLTIQRTQQEDSAVYLCASSLASTGLYGYTFGSGTRLTVV.

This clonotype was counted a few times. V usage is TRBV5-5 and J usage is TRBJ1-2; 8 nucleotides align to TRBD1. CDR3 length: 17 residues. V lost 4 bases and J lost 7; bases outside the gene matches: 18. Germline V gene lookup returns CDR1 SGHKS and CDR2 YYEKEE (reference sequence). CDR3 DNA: TGTGCCAGCAGCCTGGACGGGACAGGCCTCGCGCTGGGTGGCTACACCTTC. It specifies CASSLDGTGLALGGYTF.

CDR3 sequence: CAINRELGDTQYF. In DNA form, the CDR3 reads TGTGCCATCAACCGGGAGTTGGGAGATACGCAGTATTTT. The gene calls are TRBV10-3 and TRBJ2-3; TRBD2 might be the D (6 bases). V was trimmed by 7 bases and J by 5 bases, leaving 13 bases between them. Germline V CDR1 and CDR2: ENHRY, SYGVKD. The CDR3 runs 13 residues.

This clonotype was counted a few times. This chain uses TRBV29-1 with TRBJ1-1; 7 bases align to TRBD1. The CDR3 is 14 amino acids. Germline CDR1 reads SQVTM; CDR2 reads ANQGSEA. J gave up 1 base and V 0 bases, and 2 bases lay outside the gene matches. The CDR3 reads CSVEEGGGNTEAFF. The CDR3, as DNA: TGCAGCGTTGAAGAAGGGGGCGGGAACACTGAAGCTTTCTTT.

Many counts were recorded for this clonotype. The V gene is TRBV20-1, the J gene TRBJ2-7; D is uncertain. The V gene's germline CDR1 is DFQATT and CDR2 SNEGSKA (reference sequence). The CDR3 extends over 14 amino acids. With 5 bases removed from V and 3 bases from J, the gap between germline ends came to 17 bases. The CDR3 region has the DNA TGCAGTGCTTTTAGGGAATCGGGTAGCTACGAGCAGTACTTC. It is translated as CSAFRESGSYEQYF.

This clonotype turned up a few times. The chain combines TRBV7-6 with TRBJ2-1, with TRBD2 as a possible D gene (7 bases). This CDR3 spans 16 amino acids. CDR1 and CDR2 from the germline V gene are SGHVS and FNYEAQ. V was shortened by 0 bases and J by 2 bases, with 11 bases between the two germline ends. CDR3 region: CASSLARGGAYNEQFF. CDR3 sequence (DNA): TGTGCCAGCAGCTTAGCCCGAGGGGGGGCCTACAATGAGCAGTTCTTC.

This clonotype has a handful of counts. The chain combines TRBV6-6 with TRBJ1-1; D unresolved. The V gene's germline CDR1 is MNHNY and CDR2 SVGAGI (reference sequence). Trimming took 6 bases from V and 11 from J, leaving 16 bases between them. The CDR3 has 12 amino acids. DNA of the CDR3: TGTGCCAGCAGCCCGAGGGCCCCGGGGGCTTTCTTT. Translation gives CASSPRAPGAFF.

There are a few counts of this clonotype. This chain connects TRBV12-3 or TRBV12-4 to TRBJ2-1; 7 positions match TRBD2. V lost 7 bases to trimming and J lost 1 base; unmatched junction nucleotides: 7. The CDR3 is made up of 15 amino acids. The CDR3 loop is CASTPGGGSYNEQFF. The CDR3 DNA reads TGTGCCAGCACCCCTGGCGGGGGTTCCTACAATGAGCAGTTCTTC.

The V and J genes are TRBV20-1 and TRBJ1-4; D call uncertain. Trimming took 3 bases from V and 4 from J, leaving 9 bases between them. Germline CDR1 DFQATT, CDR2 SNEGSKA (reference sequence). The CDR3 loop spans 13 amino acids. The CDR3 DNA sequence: TGCAGTGCTAGTCTTCCGGATAATGAAAAACTGTTTTTT. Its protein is CSASLPDNEKLFF.

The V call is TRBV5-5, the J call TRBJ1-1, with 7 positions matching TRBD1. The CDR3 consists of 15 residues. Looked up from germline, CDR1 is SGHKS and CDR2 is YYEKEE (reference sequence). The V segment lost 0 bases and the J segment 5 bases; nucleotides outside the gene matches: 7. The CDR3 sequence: CASSLVARGLTEAFF. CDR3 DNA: TGTGCCAGCAGCTTGGTAGCCAGGGGGTTGACTGAAGCTTTCTTT.

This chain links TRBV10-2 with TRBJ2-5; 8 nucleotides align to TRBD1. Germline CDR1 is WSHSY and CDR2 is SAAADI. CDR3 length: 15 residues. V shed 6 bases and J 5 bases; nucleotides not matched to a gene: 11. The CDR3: CASSDRGWGRETQYF. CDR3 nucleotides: TGCGCCAGCAGCGACAGGGGATGGGGTCGGGAGACCCAGTACTTC.

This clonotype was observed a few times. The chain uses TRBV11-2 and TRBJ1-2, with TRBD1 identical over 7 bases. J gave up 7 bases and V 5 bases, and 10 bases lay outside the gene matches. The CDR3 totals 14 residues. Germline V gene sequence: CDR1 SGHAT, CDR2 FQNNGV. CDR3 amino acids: CASSTRTGVVGYTF. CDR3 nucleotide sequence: TGTGCCAGCAGCACGCGAACAGGGGTGGTTGGCTACACCTTC.

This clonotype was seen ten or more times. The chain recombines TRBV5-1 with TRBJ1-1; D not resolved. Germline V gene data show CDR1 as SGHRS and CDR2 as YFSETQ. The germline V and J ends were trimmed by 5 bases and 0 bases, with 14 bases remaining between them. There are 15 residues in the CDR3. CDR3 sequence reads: CASRFSSSMNTEAFF. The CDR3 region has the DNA TGCGCCAGCAGATTTAGTTCCTCCATGAACACTGAAGCTTTCTTT. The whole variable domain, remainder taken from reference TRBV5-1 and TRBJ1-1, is KAGVTQTPRYLIKTRGQQVTLSCSPISGHRSVSWYQQTPGQGLQFLFEYFSETQRNKGNFPGRFSGRQFSNSRSEMNVSTLELGDSALYLCASRFSSSMNTEAFFGQGTRLTVV.

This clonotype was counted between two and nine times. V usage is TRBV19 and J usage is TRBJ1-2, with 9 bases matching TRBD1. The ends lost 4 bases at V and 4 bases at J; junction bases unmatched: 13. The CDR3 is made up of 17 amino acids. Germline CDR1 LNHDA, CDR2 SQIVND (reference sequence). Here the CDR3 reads CASSSSGTGRLGYGYTF. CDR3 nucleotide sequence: TGTGCCAGTAGTAGCTCCGGGACAGGGCGATTGGGCTATGGCTACACCTTC.

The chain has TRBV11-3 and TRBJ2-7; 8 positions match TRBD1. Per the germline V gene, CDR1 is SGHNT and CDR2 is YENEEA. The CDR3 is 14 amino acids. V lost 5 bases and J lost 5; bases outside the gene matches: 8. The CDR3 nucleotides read TGTGCCAGCAGCCCCGGGACAGGACGGAACGAGCAGTACTTC. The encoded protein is CASSPGTGRNEQYF.

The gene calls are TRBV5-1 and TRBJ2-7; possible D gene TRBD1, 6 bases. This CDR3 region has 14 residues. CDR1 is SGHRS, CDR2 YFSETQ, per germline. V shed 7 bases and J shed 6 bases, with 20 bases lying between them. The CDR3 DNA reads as TGCGCCAGCGAAGAAGACTGGGGGCGAGGCGAGCAGTACTTC. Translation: CASEEDWGRGEQYF.

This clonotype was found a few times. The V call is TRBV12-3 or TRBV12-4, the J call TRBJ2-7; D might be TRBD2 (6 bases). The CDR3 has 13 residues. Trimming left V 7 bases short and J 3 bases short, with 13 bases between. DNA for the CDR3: TGTGCCAGCACTGGTAGCGGCTACTACGAGCAGTACTTC. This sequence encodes CASTGSGYYEQYF.

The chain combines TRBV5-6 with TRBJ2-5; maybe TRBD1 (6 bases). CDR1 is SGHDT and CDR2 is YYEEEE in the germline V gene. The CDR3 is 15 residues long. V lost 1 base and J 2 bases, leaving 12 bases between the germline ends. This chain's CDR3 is CASSLYPGAQETQYF. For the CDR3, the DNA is TGTGCCAGCAGCTTGTATCCAGGGGCTCAAGAGACCCAGTACTTC.